The rows below give T cell receptor beta chains drawn from one sample of a study of OX40 agonist ivuxolimab in advanced cancers. Profiling relied on immunoSEQ multiplex PCR, and the TCRdb table lists in-frame clones only, not all of them. The table lists about 72,000 clones, 80% to 90% of them singletons. The source was CD4+ or CD8+ T cells sorted from blood, collected in a trial of the OX40 agonist ivuxolimab. The receptors stem from an adult with an advanced solid tumor such as melanoma, head and neck, liver or kidney cancer. The CDR3 runs from the conserved cysteine through the conserved F or W. The order of the fields is clone size, J gene, D gene, V gene, CDR3 DNA, CDR3 protein. D genes are given only for firm matches. Clone size, where shown, is once, few, many, or a class for clones that have expanded.

>.|TRBJ1-2|.|TRBV28
TGTGCCAGCAGTTTCGGAAGGGGGGTCTATGGCTACACCTTC
CASSFGRGVYGYTF
>.|TRBJ2-7|.|TRBV7-9
TGTGCCAGCGGGGGAGGACGGGGCGTCGAGCAGTACTTC
CASGGGRGVEQYF
>.|TRBJ2-5|.|TRBV4-2
TGTGCCAGCAGCACGACAATTCAAGAGACCCAGTACTTC
CASSTTIQETQYF
>.|TRBJ2-7|TRBD2|TRBV6-6
TGTGCCAGCAGTCTTCCGACTAGCCAACAGTACTTC
CASSLPTSQQYF
>.|TRBJ2-7|TRBD2|TRBV5-4
TGTGCCAGCAGCTTGAGCAGCGGGAGCGCCTCCTACGAGCAGTACTTC
CASSLSSGSASYEQYF
>.|TRBJ1-1|TRBD1|TRBV28
TGTGCCAGCAGCCAGGGACAGGGAGGTTTCGGCACTGAAGCTTTCTTT
CASSQGQGGFGTEAFF
>.|TRBJ2-7|TRBD2|TRBV9
TGTGCCAGCAGTCGACGGAACAGCGGGGGGCTGTACGAGCAGTACTTC
CASSRRNSGGLYEQYF
>.|TRBJ1-1|.|TRBV6-1
TGTGCCAGCAGTGAACATGGACACAACACTGAAGCTTTCTTT
CASSEHGHNTEAFF
>few|TRBJ2-5|TRBD1|TRBV19
TGTGCCAGTAGTCCCGGGGACAGGGGAAAGACCCAGTACTTC
CASSPGDRGKTQYF
>.|TRBJ2-2|.|TRBV15
TGTGCCACCAGCAGAGATTGGGGGGACACCGGGGAGCTGTTTTTT
CATSRDWGDTGELFF
>.|TRBJ2-3|TRBD2|TRBV7-2
TGTGCCAGCAGCGTCCAAGCGGGACCAGATACGCAGTATTTT
CASSVQAGPDTQYF
>.|TRBJ2-2|.|TRBV9
TGTGCCAGCAGCGTAGATTACGGGCAGGGCGGATGGAGCACCGGGGAGCTGTTTTTT
CASSVDYGQGGWSTGELFF
>.|TRBJ2-5|TRBD2|TRBV7-9
TGTGCCAGCAGCCGAGCGGGGGCCTCCGGGGGGACCCAGTACTTC
CASSRAGASGGTQYF
>.|TRBJ1-1|.|TRBV18
TGTGCCAGCTCACCACAGGGGACCACTGAAGCTTTCTTT
CASSPQGTTEAFF
>.|TRBJ2-1|TRBD2|TRBV10-3
TGTGCCATCACCGAGGGACTAGGATTCGGTGAGCAGTTCTTC
CAITEGLGFGEQFF
>.|TRBJ1-1|.|TRBV9
TGTGCCAGCAGCGTAGCCCCGTGGGACACTGAAGCTTTCTTT
CASSVAPWDTEAFF
>.|TRBJ2-7|TRBD2|TRBV29-1
TGCAGCGTTGATACCGGGGGGGCCTACGAGCAGTACTTC
CSVDTGGAYEQYF
>.|TRBJ1-2|.|TRBV20-1
TGCAGTGCTATGCAGGACTATGGCTACACCTTC
CSAMQDYGYTF